A selection of T cell receptor beta chains follows, all from one sample in a study of regulatory T cells in long-lasting Graves disease. Each CDR3 protein gets one entry after TCRdb re-called the multiplex PCR reads with MiXCR. The table includes about 430,000 distinct CDR3 sequences, 14% to 15% detected once. These same records also appear under a second study, on T cells in Graves' hyperthyroidism and ophthalmopathy.

Sequencing used peripheral blood mononuclear cells (PBMCs), obtained at new diagnosis, from a patient treated with antithyroid drugs. Source of these receptors: a woman in her 40s with Graves disease. The CDR3 runs from the conserved cysteine through the conserved F or W. Each record gives: clone size, CDR3 length, J gene, D gene, V gene, CDR3 protein, CDR3 DNA. D genes are given only for firm matches. Size is stated for part of the rows, as once, few or many counts, or as a class when the clone is expanded.

>many|17|TRBJ1-3|-|TRBV5-1
CASSSGGGASSGNTIYF
TGCGCCAGCAGCTCTGGAGGAGGAGCGAGCTCTGGAAACACCATATATTTT
>many|15|TRBJ1-6|-|TRBV28
CASSPGRTPNSPLHF
TGTGCCAGCAGTCCAGGGCGAACTCCTAATTCACCCCTCCACTTT
>many|14|TRBJ1-2|-|TRBV6-9
CASSSGRANYGYTF
TGTGCCAGCAGTTCCGGACGGGCTAACTATGGCTACACCTTC
>few|12|TRBJ2-1|TRBD2|TRBV29-1
CSVRSGRNEQFF
TGCAGCGTTCGTAGCGGGAGGAATGAGCAGTTCTTC
>-|13|TRBJ2-7|TRBD1|TRBV5-4
CASSLQGADEQYF
TGTGCCAGCAGCTTACAGGGGGCCGACGAGCAGTACTTC
>many|18|TRBJ2-5|TRBD2|TRBV28
CASSLAPPLAGARETQYF
TGTGCCAGCAGCTTAGCCCCCCCCCTAGCGGGAGCCCGAGAGACCCAGTACTTC
>many|13|TRBJ1-1|TRBD1|TRBV12-3/TRBV12-4
CASSLRDRAEAFF
TGTGCCAGCAGTCTTCGGGACAGGGCTGAAGCTTTCTTT
>many|13|TRBJ1-3|-|TRBV18
CASSPTSGNTIYF
TGTGCCAGCTCACCAACTTCTGGAAACACCATATATTTT
>many|12|TRBJ1-1|-|TRBV27
CASRSGNTEAFF
TGTGCCAGCAGGTCAGGGAACACTGAAGCTTTCTTT
>many|16|TRBJ2-3|TRBD2|TRBV11-3
CASSSWTSGGTDTQYF
TGTGCCAGCAGCTCTTGGACTAGCGGGGGCACAGATACGCAGTATTTT
>many|18|TRBJ2-2|TRBD2|TRBV11-2
CASRLGGLSGSRTGELFF
TGTGCCAGCAGGCTAGGAGGCTTAAGCGGGAGTCGCACCGGGGAGCTGTTTTTT
>many|15|TRBJ2-1|TRBD2|TRBV30
CAWSVGSSGSNEQFF
TGTGCCTGGAGTGTGGGGTCTAGCGGGAGCAATGAGCAGTTCTTC
>many|15|TRBJ2-4|TRBD1|TRBV2
CASRGQEFTKNIQYF
TGTGCCAGCAGGGGACAGGAGTTTACCAAAAACATTCAGTACTTC
>-|13|TRBJ1-5|-|TRBV6-2/TRBV6-3
CASSGQDNQPQHF
TGTGCCAGCAGTGGGCAAGATAATCAGCCCCAGCATTTT
>-|15|TRBJ2-2|-|TRBV11-2
CASSFGTRVTGELFF
TGTGCCAGCAGTTTCGGGACCAGAGTCACCGGGGAGCTGTTTTTT
>many|15|TRBJ2-1|TRBD2|TRBV20-1
CSAMTDRAGDNEQFF
TGCAGTGCAATGACTGATCGAGCGGGGGACAATGAGCAGTTCTTC
>-|15|TRBJ1-2|-|TRBV5-4
CASSLIGRRNYGYTF
TGTGCCAGCAGCTTGATTGGTCGACGGAACTATGGCTACACCTTC
>-|15|TRBJ2-7|TRBD1|TRBV5-1
CANSLGTGGARKQYF
TGCGCCAACAGCTTGGGGACAGGGGGCGCGAGAAAGCAGTACTTC
>many|14|TRBJ2-6|-|TRBV2
CATGRDSGANVLTF
TGTGCCACCGGACGGGACTCTGGGGCCAACGTCCTGACTTTC
>many|10|TRBJ2-7|-|TRBV11-2
CASSLSEQYF
TGTGCCAGCAGCTTGTCTGAGCAGTACTTC
>-|13|TRBJ2-7|-|TRBV20-1
CSASASAAYEQYF
TGCAGTGCTAGTGCTAGCGCTGCCTACGAGCAGTACTTC
>few|11|TRBJ2-7|-|TRBV28
CASHNRFEQYF
TGTGCCAGCCATAACCGGTTCGAGCAGTACTTC
>many|14|TRBJ2-3|-|TRBV11-2
CASSLDPRTDTQYF
TGTGCCAGCAGCTTAGATCCCCGGACAGATACGCAGTATTTT
>few|15|TRBJ1-2|-|TRBV4-1
CASSRGLQTNYGYTF
TGCGCCAGCAGCCGAGGTCTTCAAACTAACTATGGCTACACCTTC
>many|13|TRBJ2-1|-|TRBV12-3/TRBV12-4
CASRGSSYNEQFF
TGTGCCAGCAGGGGTAGCTCCTACAATGAGCAGTTCTTC